A single sample is the source of the 25 T cell receptor beta chains below, sequenced in a study of T cells in Graves' hyperthyroidism and ophthalmopathy. Amplified TCR beta CDR3 regions came from RNA transcripts. HTBI primers drove first-round RT-PCR of the TCR CDR3. MiXCR, applied by TCRdb to the multiplex PCR reads, yields one record per CDR3 protein. The sample holds 250,000 to 350,000 distinct CDR3 sequences, about a sixth seen once. The sequenced material came from blood. Every receptor here comes from a woman aged 60-70 years with Graves' ophthalmopathy.

At least ten counts were recorded for this clonotype. This chain connects TRBV29-1 to TRBJ1-1; D not resolved. V was clipped by 1 base and J by 0 bases, with 6 bases between them. Germline V gene data show CDR1 as SQVTM and CDR2 as ANQGSEA. The CDR3 extends over 13 amino acids. The CDR3: CSVEGDMNTEAFF. CDR3 coding DNA: TGCAGCGTTGAAGGAGACATGAACACTGAAGCTTTCTTT.

This clonotype was seen ten or more times. The chain uses TRBV7-6 and TRBJ2-1; 8 nucleotides align to TRBD2. Losses at the gene ends were 5 bases for V and 8 bases for J; bases not matched to a gene: 11. In germline, CDR1 is SGHVS, CDR2 FNYEAQ. The CDR3 is 15 residues long. The CDR3 DNA follows: TGTGCCAGCAGCCTAAGCGGGGGCGAAGGGTATGAGCAGTTCTTC. Translating gives CASSLSGGEGYEQFF.

This clonotype was recorded many times. The rearrangement uses TRBV3-1 and TRBJ1-6; D is uncertain. The germline gives CDR1 LGHDT, CDR2 YNNKEL (reference sequence). The CDR3 is made up of 14 amino acids. V lost 4 bases and J lost 13, with 17 bases in between. This CDR3 is CASSLRTGESPLHF. The CDR3 DNA sequence: TGTGCCAGCAGCCTAAGGACCGGGGAGTCCCCCCTCCACTTT.

This clonotype was seen at least ten times. The CDR3 bases are TGTGCCAGCAGTCAGTGGGGTGAGCAGTTCTTC. It yields the protein CASSQWGEQFF. The rearrangement links TRBV2 to TRBJ2-1; D is unresolved. Germline-derived CDR1 and CDR2 are SNHLY and FYNNEI. V lost 5 bases, J lost 9 bases, and 8 bases lay in between. CDR3 length equals 11 residues.

Ten or more counts support this clonotype. The chain recombines TRBV10-3 with TRBJ2-7; maybe TRBD1 (6 bases). In germline, CDR1 is ENHRY, CDR2 SYGVKD. The CDR3 extends over 13 amino acids. Trimming removed 4 bases at V and 3 bases at J, with 10 bases between. This CDR3 is CAISGTANYEQYF. As DNA, the CDR3 is TGTGCCATCAGTGGGACAGCCAACTACGAGCAGTACTTC.

This clonotype was counted between two and nine times. The rearrangement uses TRBV4-2 and TRBJ1-2, with no clear D. V was clipped by 0 bases and J by 7 bases, with 12 bases between them. The CDR3 runs to 14 residues. The germline V gene has CDR1 LGHNA and CDR2 YNFKEQ. The CDR3, as DNA: TGTGCCAGCAGCCAAGAGGTAATCACGGGTGGCTACACCTTC. Translated: CASSQEVITGGYTF.

This clonotype has a count of ten or more. V is TRBV13 and J is TRBJ2-1; 7 bases agree with TRBD1. This CDR3 has 15 residues. Germline CDR1 PRHDT, CDR2 FYEKMQ (reference sequence). Losses at the gene ends were 5 bases for V and 7 bases for J; bases not matched to a gene: 11. The CDR3 loop reads CASSARPQGRNEQFF. The DNA of the CDR3 is TGTGCCAGCAGCGCCCGGCCACAGGGGCGGAATGAGCAGTTCTTC.

This clonotype showed up just a few times. This chain joins TRBV20-1 and TRBJ1-2; the match to TRBD1 covers 12 bases. With V trimmed by 0 bases and J by 8 bases, 13 bases remained unmatched. This CDR3 is built from 17 residues. The V gene's germline CDR1 is DFQATT and CDR2 SNEGSKA (reference sequence). The CDR3 loop is CSARDFRRDRGRRGYTF. Written as DNA, the CDR3 is TGCAGTGCTAGAGACTTTCGCCGGGACAGGGGGCGGCGGGGCTACACCTTC.

This clonotype came up many times. The rearrangement joins TRBV6-6 to TRBJ1-2; TRBD1 might be the D (5 bases). Germline CDR1 and CDR2: MNHNY and SVGAGI (reference sequence). V was cut by 0 bases and J by 4 bases, with 12 bases left in between. The CDR3 is 15 residues long. The DNA for the CDR3 is TGTGCCAGCAGTTACTCGACGGGACTGGCCTATGGCTACACCTTC. Its protein product is CASSYSTGLAYGYTF.

This chain connects TRBV7-9 to TRBJ2-1, with no clear D. This CDR3 has 14 residues. CDR1 is SEHNR and CDR2 is FQNEAQ in the germline V gene (reference sequence). The V gene lost 0 bases and the J gene lost 5 bases, with 8 bases spanning the gap. The CDR3 region is CASSLASQNNEQFF. The CDR3 DNA reads as TGTGCCAGCAGCTTAGCTAGTCAGAACAATGAGCAGTTCTTC.

The chain carries TRBV3-1 and TRBJ2-7, with TRBD2 matching over 9 bases. There are 14 residues in the CDR3. After removal of 4 bases from V and 3 bases from J, the junction contained 4 bases not matched to a gene. The germline gives CDR1 LGHDT, CDR2 YNNKEL (reference sequence). CDR3 DNA sequence: TGTGCCAGCAGCCCGGGACTAGCTCTCTACGAGCAGTACTTC. Its translation: CASSPGLALYEQYF.

This clonotype was counted many times. The CDR3 sequence is CASSYTSDRAELFF. In nucleotides, the CDR3 is TGTGCCAGCAGTTACACCTCGGACAGGGCGGAACTGTTTTTT. The V and J genes are TRBV6-1 and TRBJ1-4; 8 positions agree with TRBD1. The V and J ends lost 5 bases and 12 bases, in that order; junction bases with no gene match: 11. The germline gives CDR1 MNHNS, CDR2 SASEGT. This CDR3 contains 14 residues.

The table lists this clonotype with many counts. This chain connects TRBV5-5 to TRBJ1-1; tentatively, D is TRBD1 (6 bases). Germline V gene data show CDR1 as SGHKS and CDR2 as YYEKEE (reference sequence). The CDR3 sequence is 15 residues long. V dropped 2 bases and J dropped 3 bases, with 14 bases sitting between them. The CDR3 DNA sequence: TGTGCCAGCAGCTTCATAGGGGGGATAGACACTGAAGCTTTCTTT. It encodes CASSFIGGIDTEAFF.

This clonotype was detected many times. The gene calls are TRBV7-9 and TRBJ2-3; 7 bases match TRBD2. The V and J ends lost 5 bases and 0 bases, in that order; junction bases with no gene match: 5. This CDR3 has 15 amino acids. Germline lookup yields CDR1 SEHNR and CDR2 FQNEAQ (reference sequence). CDR3 sequence (DNA): TGTGCCAGCAGCCCTTCTAGCGGTAGCACAGATACGCAGTATTTT. Translated, it gives CASSPSSGSTDTQYF.

The table lists this clonotype with many counts. The V call is TRBV7-2, the J call TRBJ1-1; 7 nucleotides agree with TRBD1. Per germline, CDR1 SGHTA and CDR2 FQGNSA. V shed 5 bases and J 5 bases; nucleotides not matched to a gene: 5. The CDR3 has 13 amino acids. The DNA for the CDR3 is TGTGCCAGCAGCCCTCAGACAGGGACTGAAGCTTTCTTT. Translated: CASSPQTGTEAFF. Variable domain in full (rest from reference TRBV7-2 and TRBJ1-1): GAGVSQSPSNKVTEKGKDVELRCDPISGHTALYWYRQSLGQGLEFLIYFQGNSAPDKSGLPSDRFSAERTGGSVSTLTIQRTQQEDSAVYLCASSPQTGTEAFFGQGTRLTVV.

This clonotype has at least ten counts. The gene calls are TRBV3-1 and TRBJ1-6; D ambiguous. Germline CDR1 is LGHDT and CDR2 is YNNKEL (reference sequence). This CDR3 has 12 amino acids. V lost 1 base, J lost 8 bases, and 3 bases lay in between. CDR3 amino acids: CASSQGDSPLHF. CDR3 nucleotides: TGTGCCAGCAGCCAAGGCGATTCACCCCTCCACTTT.

The DNA for the CDR3 is TGCAGTGCCAGTAAACTCGGGGACTCTGGAAACACCATATATTTT. Its translation: CSASKLGDSGNTIYF. The gene calls are TRBV20-1 and TRBJ1-3, with unresolved D. Trimming stripped 6 bases from V and 0 bases from J, with 15 bases between. Germline V gene data show CDR1 as DFQATT and CDR2 as SNEGSKA (reference sequence). The CDR3 runs 15 residues.

This clonotype was recorded at least ten times. The V call is TRBV20-1, the J call TRBJ1-2; no clear D gene. Germline V lookup: CDR1 DFQATT, CDR2 SNEGSKA (reference sequence). The CDR3 spans 13 residues. Trimming stripped 0 bases from V and 4 bases from J, with 9 bases between. The CDR3 region has the DNA TGCAGTGCTAGAGATCCTTGGGGCTATGGCTACACCTTC. Translated, it gives CSARDPWGYGYTF.

This clonotype was recorded at least ten times. The V gene is TRBV6-5, the J gene TRBJ2-7, with D possibly TRBD1 on 8 matching bases. The CDR3 extends over 15 amino acids. V was pared by 6 bases and J by 0 bases, with 15 bases between. CDR1 MNHEY and CDR2 SVGAGI come from the germline V gene. For the CDR3, the DNA is TGTGCCAGCAGGATAAACAGGGGGGGCTCCTACGAGCAGTACTTC. It yields the protein CASRINRGGSYEQYF.

In this sample, this clonotype turned up many times. This rearrangement joins TRBV7-2 to TRBJ2-7; 8 bases line up with TRBD1. V gave up 5 bases and J gave up 7 bases; unmatched junction bases: 13. This CDR3 contains 15 residues. Germline-derived CDR1 and CDR2 are SGHTA and FQGNSA. Written as DNA, the CDR3 is TGTGCCAGCAGCCGTGGACAGGGTCTATTAGGGGAGCAGTACTTC. It yields the protein CASSRGQGLLGEQYF.

This clonotype was seen ten or more times. The rearrangement links TRBV12-3 or TRBV12-4 to TRBJ1-1; 7 nucleotides line up with TRBD1. The CDR3 loop spans 13 amino acids. V dropped 3 bases and J dropped 7; count of bases not matched to a gene: 5. The CDR3 DNA follows: TGTGCCAGCAGTTTGTGGGGGACAGATGAAGCTTTCTTT. Amino acid sequence: CASSLWGTDEAFF.

There are a few counts of this clonotype. The gene calls are TRBV11-1 and TRBJ2-5; 8 nucleotides align to TRBD1. V was pared by 3 bases and J by 2 bases, with 5 bases of the junction left unmatched. Germline loops: CDR1 SGHAT, CDR2 FQDESV (reference sequence). The CDR3 extends over 15 amino acids. The DNA of the CDR3 is TGTGCCAGCAGCTTTTACGGGACAGGACAAGAGACCCAGTACTTC. Protein sequence: CASSFYGTGQETQYF.

This clonotype came up many times. The rearrangement joins TRBV28 to TRBJ2-5; 8 bases are shared with TRBD2. The V gene end was trimmed by 4 bases and the J gene end by 5 bases; junction bases not matched to a gene: 6. This CDR3 region has 14 residues. Germline V gene data show CDR1 as MDHEN and CDR2 as SYDVKM. CDR3 coding DNA: TGTGCCAGCAGTTCGGGGGGGGGCACCGAGACCCAGTACTTC. Its protein product is CASSSGGGTETQYF.

This clonotype was observed at least ten times. The chain joins TRBV6-1 to TRBJ2-7; D remains ambiguous. Trimming pared 5 bases from V and 2 bases from J, leaving 7 bases between. The CDR3 is 12 residues long. CDR1 and CDR2 from the germline V gene are MNHNS and SASEGT. DNA of the CDR3: TGTGCCAGCAGTTCCGTCACCTACGAGCAGTACTTC. Amino acids: CASSSVTYEQYF.

This sequence joins TRBV6-2 or TRBV6-3 and TRBJ1-2; D not certain. The length of the CDR3 is 13 residues. From germline, CDR1 is MNHEY and CDR2 SVGEGT. The V end lost 4 bases, the J end lost 3 bases, and 9 bases lay between the germline ends. CDR3 amino acids: CASSFDGYYGYTF. In DNA, the CDR3 is TGTGCCAGCAGTTTCGACGGCTACTATGGCTACACCTTC.